A selection of T cell receptor beta chains follows, all from one sample in a study of blood T cell repertoires in COVID-19. TCRdb's copy holds only in-frame clones and misses some; the assay was immunoSEQ multiplex PCR. Here the sample spans hundreds of thousands of clones, 75% to 90% being singletons. Sequences were obtained from PBMCs or T cells enriched from blood (not recorded which). All receptors come from a man in his fifties who had been exposed to COVID-19. Each CDR3 is given with its conserved first and last residue. The order of the fields is D gene, J gene, clone size, V gene, CDR3 DNA, CDR3 protein. A D gene is named only where the DNA matches it firmly. Clone size appears in some rows only: once, few, many, or a class for an expanded clone.

d_call: TRBD1; j_call: TRBJ1-1; clone_size: -; v_call: TRBV7-2; cdr3_nt: TGTGCCAGCAGCTGGGACAGGAGCACTGAAGCTTTCTTT; cdr3_aa: CASSWDRSTEAFF
d_call: TRBD1; j_call: TRBJ2-7; clone_size: once; v_call: TRBV7-9; cdr3_nt: TGTGCCAGCAGCTCATCGACAGGGACCTACGAGCAGTACTTC; cdr3_aa: CASSSSTGTYEQYF
d_call: TRBD1; j_call: TRBJ1-2; clone_size: -; v_call: TRBV3-1/TRBV3-2; cdr3_nt: TGTGCCAGCAGCCTCGGGACAGCCGGCTACACCTTC; cdr3_aa: CASSLGTAGYTF
d_call: -; j_call: TRBJ2-1; clone_size: -; v_call: TRBV11-3; cdr3_nt: TGTGCCAGCAGCTCCAGTGGGCGGGGTGGGCAGTTCTTC; cdr3_aa: CASSSSGRGGQFF
d_call: TRBD2; j_call: TRBJ2-1; clone_size: -; v_call: TRBV27; cdr3_nt: TGTGCCAGCAGTTTTTTAGCGGGAGGACACTCCTACAATGAGCAGTTCTTC; cdr3_aa: CASSFLAGGHSYNEQFF
d_call: TRBD2; j_call: TRBJ2-7; clone_size: -; v_call: TRBV7-3; cdr3_nt: TGTGCCAGCAGCGCGGGACTAGCCGCCTACGAGCAGTACTTC; cdr3_aa: CASSAGLAAYEQYF
d_call: TRBD2; j_call: TRBJ2-1; clone_size: few; v_call: TRBV5-1; cdr3_nt: TGCGCCAGCAGCTCCACGACTAGCGGGGCCTACAATGAGCAGTTCTTC; cdr3_aa: CASSSTTSGAYNEQFF
d_call: -; j_call: TRBJ1-3; clone_size: once; v_call: TRBV28; cdr3_nt: TGTGCCAGCAGTTTATTGCGGGGAGTCAGCTCTGGAAACACCATATATTTT; cdr3_aa: CASSLLRGVSSGNTIYF
d_call: -; j_call: TRBJ1-3; clone_size: -; v_call: TRBV24-1; cdr3_nt: TGTGCCACCAGTGACCCGGGTTATGGAAACACCATATATTTT; cdr3_aa: CATSDPGYGNTIYF
d_call: -; j_call: TRBJ2-3; clone_size: -; v_call: TRBV5-1; cdr3_nt: TGCGCCAGCAGCTTCCTGACAGGCACAGATACGCAGTATTTT; cdr3_aa: CASSFLTGTDTQYF
d_call: -; j_call: TRBJ2-3; clone_size: -; v_call: TRBV28; cdr3_nt: TGTGCCAGCAGTTCTATCAGGGGTGATACGCAGTATTTT; cdr3_aa: CASSSIRGDTQYF
d_call: -; j_call: TRBJ2-3; clone_size: -; v_call: TRBV27; cdr3_nt: TGTGCCAACAGTCCCCTCACAGATACGCAGTATTTT; cdr3_aa: CANSPLTDTQYF
d_call: TRBD1; j_call: TRBJ1-3; clone_size: -; v_call: TRBV5-5; cdr3_nt: TGTGCCAGCAGCTTGACGGCCAGGGGGACAGGAAACACCATATATTTT; cdr3_aa: CASSLTARGTGNTIYF
d_call: -; j_call: TRBJ2-2; clone_size: once; v_call: TRBV5-6; cdr3_nt: TGTGCCAGCAGCTTGGCTTCTTTGAACACCGGGGAGCTGTTTTTT; cdr3_aa: CASSLASLNTGELFF
d_call: TRBD1; j_call: TRBJ2-1; clone_size: -; v_call: TRBV9; cdr3_nt: TGTGCCAGCAGCCTTTCCCTTTCTTCGACAGGGGGTACGTTCTTC; cdr3_aa: CASSLSLSSTGGTFF
d_call: TRBD1; j_call: TRBJ1-5; clone_size: -; v_call: TRBV7-9; cdr3_nt: TGTGCCAGCAGCTTGCAGGGGGTCCAGCCCCAGCATTTT; cdr3_aa: CASSLQGVQPQHF
d_call: -; j_call: TRBJ2-5; clone_size: -; v_call: TRBV9; cdr3_nt: TGTGCCAGCAGCTCAAGACTAGACCAAGAGACCCAGTACTTC; cdr3_aa: CASSSRLDQETQYF
d_call: -; j_call: TRBJ2-2; clone_size: few; v_call: TRBV11-3; cdr3_nt: TGTGCCAGCAGCTTAGGCGGGACAGCCCAACCCGGGGAGCTGTTTTTT; cdr3_aa: CASSLGGTAQPGELFF
d_call: -; j_call: TRBJ1-1; clone_size: -; v_call: TRBV27; cdr3_nt: TGTGCCAGCAGTTTTGATAGGGGGAACACTGAAGCTTTCTTT; cdr3_aa: CASSFDRGNTEAFF
d_call: TRBD1; j_call: TRBJ1-5; clone_size: -; v_call: TRBV27; cdr3_nt: TGTGCCAGCAGTTTAGAGGGGGCCTACGGTCAGCCCCAGCATTTT; cdr3_aa: CASSLEGAYGQPQHF
d_call: TRBD1; j_call: TRBJ2-3; clone_size: -; v_call: TRBV2; cdr3_nt: TGTGCCAGCAGCGGACAGGGGGGAACAGATACGCAGTATTTT; cdr3_aa: CASSGQGGTDTQYF
d_call: TRBD1; j_call: TRBJ1-5; clone_size: once; v_call: TRBV19; cdr3_nt: TGTGCCAGTAGTTCCTCACAGGGGGCTAGCAATCAGCCCCAGCATTTT; cdr3_aa: CASSSSQGASNQPQHF
d_call: TRBD2; j_call: TRBJ2-5; clone_size: -; v_call: TRBV28; cdr3_nt: TGTGCCAGCAGTTTAAAACTCGCGGGAGGTGGAGAGACCCAGTACTTC; cdr3_aa: CASSLKLAGGGETQYF
d_call: -; j_call: TRBJ1-3; clone_size: -; v_call: TRBV7-2; cdr3_nt: TGTGCCAGCAGCTTAGCGCTTAGTAACCCCATATATTTT; cdr3_aa: CASSLALSNPIYF
d_call: TRBD1; j_call: TRBJ1-4; clone_size: -; v_call: TRBV28; cdr3_nt: TGTGCCAGCAGTTTACAGGGGGCAACAACTAATGAAAAACTGTTTTTT; cdr3_aa: CASSLQGATTNEKLFF
d_call: -; j_call: TRBJ2-1; clone_size: -; v_call: TRBV3-1/TRBV3-2; cdr3_nt: TGTGCCAGCAGCCGTGGCGGGGGCCGCTACAATGAGCAGTTCTTC; cdr3_aa: CASSRGGGRYNEQFF
d_call: TRBD1; j_call: TRBJ1-2; clone_size: -; v_call: TRBV7-2; cdr3_nt: TGTGCCAGCAGCTTAGCTCATATTGGACAGGGCATCTATGGCTACACCTTC; cdr3_aa: CASSLAHIGQGIYGYTF
d_call: -; j_call: TRBJ1-6; clone_size: -; v_call: TRBV4-1; cdr3_nt: TGCGCCAGCAGCCAAGAAGTAACTGTCCCACCCCTCCACTTT; cdr3_aa: CASSQEVTVPPLHF
d_call: -; j_call: TRBJ1-1; clone_size: few; v_call: TRBV11-2; cdr3_nt: TGTGCCAGCAGCTTAGATACGGGTACTGAAGCTTTCTTT; cdr3_aa: CASSLDTGTEAFF
d_call: -; j_call: TRBJ1-5; clone_size: -; v_call: TRBV18; cdr3_nt: TGTGCCAGCTCACCAACGGGGGAGGGCCAGCCCCAGCATTTT; cdr3_aa: CASSPTGEGQPQHF
d_call: -; j_call: TRBJ2-3; clone_size: -; v_call: TRBV5-1; cdr3_nt: TGCGCCAGCAGCTTGTCAAGCACAGATACGCAGTATTTT; cdr3_aa: CASSLSSTDTQYF
d_call: TRBD2; j_call: TRBJ2-1; clone_size: few; v_call: TRBV27; cdr3_nt: TGTGCCAGCAGTTTCCCACCGGAAAAAAGCGGGAGACCCTACAATGAGCAGTTCTTC; cdr3_aa: CASSFPPEKSGRPYNEQFF
d_call: TRBD1; j_call: TRBJ2-2; clone_size: -; v_call: TRBV5-1; cdr3_nt: TGCGCCAGCAGCCCTAATATAGGACAGGATCCGAACGGGGAGCTGTTTTTT; cdr3_aa: CASSPNIGQDPNGELFF
d_call: -; j_call: TRBJ1-5; clone_size: -; v_call: TRBV9; cdr3_nt: TGTGCCAGCAGCGGCGGGACGGGCAATCAGCCCCAGCATTTT; cdr3_aa: CASSGGTGNQPQHF
d_call: -; j_call: TRBJ2-3; clone_size: -; v_call: TRBV28; cdr3_nt: TGTGCCAGCACGTCTTCCACAGATACGCAGTATTTT; cdr3_aa: CASTSSTDTQYF
d_call: TRBD1; j_call: TRBJ2-3; clone_size: -; v_call: TRBV18; cdr3_nt: TGTGCCAGCTCACCAGGACAGGGGGGAGGCACAGATACGCAGTATTTT; cdr3_aa: CASSPGQGGGTDTQYF
d_call: -; j_call: TRBJ1-2; clone_size: -; v_call: TRBV28; cdr3_nt: TGTGCCAGCAGTGCCCCGGGGGGCTCTCTATATGGCTACACCTTC; cdr3_aa: CASSAPGGSLYGYTF
d_call: TRBD1; j_call: TRBJ1-4; clone_size: -; v_call: TRBV28; cdr3_nt: TGTGCCAGCAGATCCGGGACAGCGGCAGGAAAACTGTTTTTT; cdr3_aa: CASRSGTAAGKLFF
d_call: TRBD2; j_call: TRBJ2-5; clone_size: -; v_call: TRBV4-1; cdr3_nt: TGCGCCAGCAGCCAAGCGGTGGGGGGAGGGTACCAAGAGACCCAGTACTTC; cdr3_aa: CASSQAVGGGYQETQYF
d_call: -; j_call: TRBJ2-3; clone_size: -; v_call: TRBV6-1; cdr3_nt: TGTGCCAGCAGTGACCGGGCGGGTGCTAGCACAGATACGCAGTATTTT; cdr3_aa: CASSDRAGASTDTQYF
d_call: -; j_call: TRBJ2-1; clone_size: -; v_call: TRBV6-6; cdr3_nt: TGTGCCAGCAGTTACTACGTTAGATACAATGAGCAGTTCTTC; cdr3_aa: CASSYYVRYNEQFF
d_call: -; j_call: TRBJ2-3; clone_size: -; v_call: TRBV6-5; cdr3_nt: TGTGCCAGCAGCCACCTAGATCACGAAGATACGCAGTATTTT; cdr3_aa: CASSHLDHEDTQYF
d_call: -; j_call: TRBJ2-7; clone_size: -; v_call: TRBV5-1; cdr3_nt: TGCGCCAGCAGCTTGGCCGTGGACACCTACGAGCAGTACTTC; cdr3_aa: CASSLAVDTYEQYF
d_call: TRBD2; j_call: TRBJ2-3; clone_size: -; v_call: TRBV10-3; cdr3_nt: TGTGCCATCGCTGGGACTAGCGCTAGCACAGATACGCAGTATTTT; cdr3_aa: CAIAGTSASTDTQYF
d_call: TRBD1; j_call: TRBJ1-2; clone_size: -; v_call: TRBV19; cdr3_nt: TGTGCCAGTAGCCGACAGGGCGGGGAGGCTAACTATGGCTACACCTTC; cdr3_aa: CASSRQGGEANYGYTF
d_call: -; j_call: TRBJ1-1; clone_size: -; v_call: TRBV18; cdr3_nt: TGTGCCAGCTCTAGGACATCTGGAAGGAACACTGAAGCTTTCTTT; cdr3_aa: CASSRTSGRNTEAFF
d_call: -; j_call: TRBJ2-5; clone_size: -; v_call: TRBV28; cdr3_nt: TGTGCCAGCAGTTTACCCACAAAATCGGAGACCCAGTACTTC; cdr3_aa: CASSLPTKSETQYF
d_call: TRBD2; j_call: TRBJ2-7; clone_size: once; v_call: TRBV5-1; cdr3_nt: TGCGCCAGCAGCGCGGGGGGGTCCGGGACTAGCACCCACGAGCAGTACTTC; cdr3_aa: CASSAGGSGTSTHEQYF
d_call: -; j_call: TRBJ1-4; clone_size: -; v_call: TRBV5-5; cdr3_nt: TGTGCCAGCAGCTCCCCCAGGGGAAAACTGTTTTTT; cdr3_aa: CASSSPRGKLFF
d_call: -; j_call: TRBJ1-2; clone_size: -; v_call: TRBV14; cdr3_nt: TGTGCCAGCAGCCAAGAAACTTCCGGACAAGGAAAGGGATACACCTTC; cdr3_aa: CASSQETSGQGKGYTF
d_call: TRBD2; j_call: TRBJ2-1; clone_size: -; v_call: TRBV11-3; cdr3_nt: TGTGCCAGCAGCTTTGGTAGCGGGAGGGCCTACAATGAGCAGTTCTTC; cdr3_aa: CASSFGSGRAYNEQFF
d_call: TRBD2; j_call: TRBJ2-1; clone_size: -; v_call: TRBV7-2; cdr3_nt: TGTGCCAGCAGCTCGACTAGCGGCCCCTACAATGAGCAGTTCTTC; cdr3_aa: CASSSTSGPYNEQFF
d_call: -; j_call: TRBJ1-5; clone_size: -; v_call: TRBV18; cdr3_nt: TGTGCCAGCTCACCACGCAGTAGCAATCAGCCCCAGCATTTT; cdr3_aa: CASSPRSSNQPQHF
d_call: -; j_call: TRBJ2-3; clone_size: -; v_call: TRBV5-1; cdr3_nt: TGCGCCAGCTCCCTAGCCCTGTTCCCAGATACGCAGTATTTT; cdr3_aa: CASSLALFPDTQYF